This T cell receptor (beta chain) originates from a study of CXCR3-negative and CXCR3-positive naive CD8 T cells. Study-level findings and limits: Similar TRBV-TRBJ usage was seen in naive cells (both CXCR3-negative and CXCR3-positive), but memory cells differed. Cryopreservation partially decreased CXCR3 expression, and most assays used fresh PBMCs.

This CDR3 is built from 18 residues. Germline lookup yields CDR1 SGHVS and CDR2 FQNEAQ. The study made its TRB cDNA libraries by 5' RACE, adding UMI labels. One entry per CDR3 protein, without DNA, is what TCRdb gives after re-calling the 5' RACE reads. The listing records around 60,000 distinct CDR3 sequences. Concerning this clonotype: Its antigen is currently unknown.

The V gene is TRBV7-8, the J gene TRBJ2-2; TCRdb gives TRBD1 as the D gene, but with no DNA this cannot be confirmed. Input material: naive CXCR3- CD8+ T cells from blood. The subset here: CD45RO-CCR7+CD27+CD95- naive CD8+ T cells lacking CXCR3 (TNR3-). This TCR was sampled from a human donor in good health. Some clones in this sample may be carry-over from other donors' samples. The CDR3 here is CASSTRDRGLLNTGELFF.